This T cell receptor (beta chain) was observed in a study of post-analysis software for immune sequencing data. About the research overall: Recorded disease courses covered relapsing-remitting, secondary progressive and progressive-relapsing multiple sclerosis. Some patients had no subtype annotation. Study-level results: Patients carried several TRBV segments more frequently than controls did, and TRBV5-6, TRBV5-1 and TRBV20-1 were among them. Normalized Chao1 diversity was significantly lower in multiple sclerosis patients than in controls. Same-batch preparations were strongly co-clustered by F measure.

In its sample, this clonotype was seen many times. Its specificity is unknown. Researchers reported that TCR beta cDNA libraries carried unique molecular identifiers. Researchers reported a few hundred thousand cDNA molecules coming from 1 to 10 million T cells. TCRdb re-called the PCR reads with MiXCR, one entry per CDR3 protein. The table records some 260,000 distinct CDR3 sequences, around 34% of them present only once. The CDR3 length is 12 residues. From germline, CDR1 is SNHLY and CDR2 FYNNEI. The V gene lost 6 bases and the J gene lost 4 bases, with 8 bases spanning the gap. This chain connects TRBV2 to TRBJ2-3; the D is unclear. This receptor was taken from a girl aged 5 to 17 with multiple sclerosis. The sample comprised blood. CDR3 protein: CASSASSDTQYF. CDR3 in DNA: TGTGCCAGCAGCGCTAGTTCAGATACGCAGTATTTT.